These T cell receptor beta chains were read from a single sample in a study of T cells in Graves' hyperthyroidism and ophthalmopathy. Via MiXCR, TCRdb re-called the multiplex PCR reads, giving one row per CDR3 protein. This sample has approximately 630,000 distinct CDR3 sequences, with 15% to 20% found just once. The specimen was blood. These receptor sequences come from a woman aged 30 to 39 with Graves' hyperthyroidism. CDR3s include the opening cysteine and the closing phenylalanine or tryptophan. D genes are given only for firm matches. Size is stated for part of the rows, as once, few or many counts, or as a class when the clone is expanded.

TRBJ2-3 TRBD2 many TRBV28 TGTGCCAGCAGTCCCGCGGGACTAGTTCGGGATACGCAGTATTTT CASSPAGLVRDTQYF
TRBJ2-7 NA few TRBV27 TGTGCCAGCAGTTTTGGGTTCTCCTACGAGCAGTACTTC CASSFGFSYEQYF
TRBJ2-7 TRBD2 few TRBV4-2 TGTGCCAGCAGCCAGGGGAGGGACTTCTCCTACGAGCAGTACTTC CASSQGRDFSYEQYF
TRBJ1-1 NA NA TRBV7-2 TGTGCCAGCAGCTTGCCCCAGGGGACCACTGAAGCTTTCTTT CASSLPQGTTEAFF
TRBJ2-7 NA many TRBV27 TGTGCCAGCAGTTCGACAGCCCTTACCTACGAGCAGTACTTC CASSSTALTYEQYF
TRBJ2-1 NA many TRBV28 TGTGCCAGCAGTTTGGGTGGGGGGTATGAGCAGTTCTTC CASSLGGGYEQFF
TRBJ1-1 NA many TRBV11-3 TGTGCCAGCAGCTTAGGGACGCACACTGAAGCTTTCTTT CASSLGTHTEAFF
TRBJ2-3 NA few TRBV3-1 TGTGCCAGCAGTGGATTCCGGGACGCCTCTAGCACAGATACGCAGTATTTT CASSGFRDASSTDTQYF
TRBJ2-7 NA many TRBV5-1 TGCGCCAGCAGCCTTTCTACGGGGGCCTACGAGCAGTACTTC CASSLSTGAYEQYF
TRBJ2-1 NA NA TRBV6-2/TRBV6-3 TGTGCCGGCAGTTCTGAGGGTGGCGCCTACAATGAGCAGTTCTTC CAGSSEGGAYNEQFF
TRBJ1-2 NA NA TRBV7-8 TGTGCCAGCAGCTCGGGACGATCGGGCTATGGCTACACCTTC CASSSGRSGYGYTF
TRBJ2-7 TRBD1 many TRBV28 TGTGCCAGCAGTACGGGACAGGGATTCTACGAGCAGTACTTC CASSTGQGFYEQYF
TRBJ2-3 TRBD1 few TRBV11-2 TGTGCCAGCCTAGGGGCAGGGGGAGATACGCAGTATTTT CASLGAGGDTQYF
TRBJ1-3 NA few TRBV2 TGTGCCAGCACTTGGGGGCTGGGTTCAGGCGCTGGAAACACCATATATTTT CASTWGLGSGAGNTIYF
TRBJ2-2 NA many TRBV7-2 TGTGCCAGCAGCTTTTCTGCAGGGACGGTCGGGGAGCTGTTTTTT CASSFSAGTVGELFF
TRBJ1-1 NA few TRBV11-2 TGTGCCAGCAGCTTAGCGCAGGGCCTGGCTTTCTTT CASSLAQGLAFF